This is a list of T cell receptor beta chains from one sample in a study of blood T cell repertoires in COVID-19. Here immunoSEQ multiplex PCR was the method, and the copy in TCRdb shows in-frame clones only, minus some. The table records 110,000 or so clones, over 65% of them present only once. Sequenced material: peripheral blood. These receptor sequences come from a woman aged 40 to 50 with acute or convalescent COVID-19. Both conserved end residues are part of each CDR3. A D gene is named only where the DNA matches it firmly. Not every row has a clone size; where given, it reads once, few, many or a size class.

J gene,D gene,V gene,clone size,CDR3 length,CDR3 DNA,CDR3 protein
TRBJ2-2,-,TRBV18,-,16,TGTGCCAGCTCACCACGAAGCCAGGGTCCGACCGGGGAGCTGTTTTTT,CASSPRSQGPTGELFF
TRBJ2-4,TRBD1,TRBV7-2,-,15,TGTGCCAGCAGCACATACAGGGGTGGGGTAGACATTCAGTACTTC,CASSTYRGGVDIQYF
TRBJ1-4,TRBD1,TRBV18,-,14,TGTGCCAGCTCACGTGGACAGGGTAGCGAAAAACTGTTTTTT,CASSRGQGSEKLFF
TRBJ2-7,-,TRBV18,-,14,TGTGCCAGCTCACCATTGAAGAGCTCCTACGAGCAGTACTTC,CASSPLKSSYEQYF
TRBJ1-2,TRBD1,TRBV4-1,-,18,TGCGCCAGCAGCCTTGTAGGACAGGGACTCGGGGCTAACTATGGCTACACCTTC,CASSLVGQGLGANYGYTF
TRBJ2-1,-,TRBV14,-,14,TGTGCCAGCAGCCAACCCTTCGCGGACAATGAGCAGTTCTTC,CASSQPFADNEQFF
TRBJ2-5,-,TRBV12-3/TRBV12-4,-,12,TGTGCCAGCAGTGACCTAGCGGAGACCCAGTACTTC,CASSDLAETQYF
TRBJ2-2,TRBD2,TRBV19,-,15,TGTGCCAGTAGTCGACTAGCGGGGGAGACCGGGGAGCTGTTTTTT,CASSRLAGETGELFF
TRBJ1-4,-,TRBV5-1,once,15,TGCGCCAGCCGGGCAAATGGACAGCTTAATGAAAAACTGTTTTTT,CASRANGQLNEKLFF
TRBJ1-3,TRBD1,TRBV2,-,14,TGTGCCAGCAGTGTGTTAGGGACAGAGCGCACCATATATTTT,CASSVLGTERTIYF